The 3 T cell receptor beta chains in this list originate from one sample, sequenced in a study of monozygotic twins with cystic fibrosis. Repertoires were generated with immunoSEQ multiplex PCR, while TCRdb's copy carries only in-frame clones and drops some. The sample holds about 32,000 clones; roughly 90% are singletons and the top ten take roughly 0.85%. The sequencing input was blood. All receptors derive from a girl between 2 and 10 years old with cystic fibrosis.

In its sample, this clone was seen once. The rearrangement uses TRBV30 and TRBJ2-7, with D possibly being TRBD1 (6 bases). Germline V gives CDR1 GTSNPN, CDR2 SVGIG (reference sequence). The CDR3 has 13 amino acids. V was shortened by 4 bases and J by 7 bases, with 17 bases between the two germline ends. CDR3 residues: CAWMRGGLGEQYF. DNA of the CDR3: TGTGCCTGGATGCGAGGGGGATTGGGGGAGCAGTACTTC. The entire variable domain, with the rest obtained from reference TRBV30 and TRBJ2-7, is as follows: SQTIHQWPATLVQPVGSPLSLECTVEGTSNPNLYWYRQAAGRGLQLLFYSVGIGQISSEVPQNLSASRPQDRQFILSSKKLLLSDSGFYLCAWMRGGLGEQYFGPGTRLTVT.

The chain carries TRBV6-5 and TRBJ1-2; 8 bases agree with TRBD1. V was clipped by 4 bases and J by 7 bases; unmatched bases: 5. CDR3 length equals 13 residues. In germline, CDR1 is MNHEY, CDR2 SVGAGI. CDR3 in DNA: TGTGCCAGCAGTTCGGACAGGGCGGCTGGCTACACCTTC. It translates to CASSSDRAAGYTF.

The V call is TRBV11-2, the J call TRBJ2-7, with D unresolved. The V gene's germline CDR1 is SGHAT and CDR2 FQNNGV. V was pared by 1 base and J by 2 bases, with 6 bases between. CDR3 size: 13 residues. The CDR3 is CASSLVRPYEQYF. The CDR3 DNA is TGTGCCAGCAGCTTAGTCCGCCCCTACGAGCAGTACTTC.